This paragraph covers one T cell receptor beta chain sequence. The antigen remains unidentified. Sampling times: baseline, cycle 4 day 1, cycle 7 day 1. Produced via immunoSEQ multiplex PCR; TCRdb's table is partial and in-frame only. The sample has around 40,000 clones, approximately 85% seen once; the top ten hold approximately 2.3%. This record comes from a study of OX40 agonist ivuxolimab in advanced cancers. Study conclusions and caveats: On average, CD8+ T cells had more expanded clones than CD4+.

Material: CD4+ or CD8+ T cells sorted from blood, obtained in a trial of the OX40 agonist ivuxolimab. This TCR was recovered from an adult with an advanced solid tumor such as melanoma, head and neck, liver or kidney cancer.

CDR3 bases: TGTGCCAGCAGCAGGTACTATGGCTACACCTTC. It translates to CASSRYYGYTF. The chain has TRBV9 and TRBJ1-2; no reliable D call. Deletions cut 4 bases from V and 3 bases from J, with 4 bases between. The V gene's germline CDR1 is SGDLS and CDR2 YYNGEE. The CDR3 has 11 amino acids. The complete variable domain, with remaining parts taken from reference TRBV9 and TRBJ1-2, reads DSGVTQTPKHLITATGQRVTLRCSPRSGDLSVYWYQQSLDQGLQFLIQYYNGEERAKGNILERFSAQQFPDLHSELNLSSLELGDSALYFCASSRYYGYTFGSGTRLTVV.